The clone carrying this TCR beta chain was found a few times. Being one base from a much bigger clone, this may be a read error. The sample originates from a study of tumor-infiltrating lymphocytes in primary liver carcinoma. For the study at large: The five patients, who were men and women, ranged in age from 30 to 69 years.

It was unsorted whole blood that yielded blood RNA, and germline DNA was also extracted. A constant-region primer primed TCR beta cDNA synthesis from 450 to 550 ng of total RNA. It was through three nested multiplex PCR rounds of slightly modified ARM-PCR that TCR beta libraries arose. Two initial PCR rounds of around 9 cycles each paired TRBV1-TRBV30 forward primers with a C-beta reverse primer. TCRdb processed the multiplex PCR reads anew with MiXCR; each CDR3 protein has one entry. Of around 330,000 distinct CDR3 sequences listed, 55% to 65% are singletons. Per germline, CDR1 MGHRA and CDR2 YSYEKL. CDR3 size: 14 residues.

Sequenced material: peripheral blood. The TCR was taken from a man aged 40-50 years with primary liver carcinoma and hepatitis B virus infection. The J gene is TRBJ2-3, the V gene TRBV4-1; D is possibly TRBD1 (5 bases). Here the CDR3 DNA reads TGCGCCAGCATCCAAGACCAGCCCGCCAGGGTAGTGTATTTT. Encoded protein: CASIQDQPARVVYF.